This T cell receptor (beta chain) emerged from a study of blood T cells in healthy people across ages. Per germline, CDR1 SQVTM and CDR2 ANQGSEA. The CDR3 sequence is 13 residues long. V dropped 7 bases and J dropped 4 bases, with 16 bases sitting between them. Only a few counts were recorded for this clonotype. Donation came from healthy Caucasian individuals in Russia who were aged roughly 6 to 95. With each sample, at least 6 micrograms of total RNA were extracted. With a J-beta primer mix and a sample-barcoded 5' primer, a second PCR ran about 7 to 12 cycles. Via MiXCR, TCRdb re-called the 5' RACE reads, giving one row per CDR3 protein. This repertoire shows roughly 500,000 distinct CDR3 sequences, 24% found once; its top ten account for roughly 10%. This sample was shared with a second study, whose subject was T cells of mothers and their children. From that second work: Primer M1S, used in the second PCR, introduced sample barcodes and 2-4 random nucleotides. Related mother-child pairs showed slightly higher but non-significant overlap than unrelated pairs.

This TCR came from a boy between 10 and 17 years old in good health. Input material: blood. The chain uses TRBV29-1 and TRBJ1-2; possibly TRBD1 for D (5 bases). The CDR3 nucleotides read TGCAGCGCCCCGGCCAGGGCGGGCTATGGCTACACCTTC. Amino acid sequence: CSAPARAGYGYTF.